This T cell receptor beta chain was observed in a study of cytomegalovirus exposure and HLA in healthy donors. This CDR3 region has 17 residues. V dropped 3 bases and J dropped 1 base, with 13 bases sitting between them. CDR1 is MGHRA and CDR2 is YSYEKL in the germline V gene. Primers for the PCR totalled 60 Vbeta and 13 Jbeta. The method was immunoSEQ multiplex PCR; TCRdb's version includes in-frame clones alone and lacks a portion of them. The repertoire holds nearly 110,000 clones, with about two thirds as singletons. The chain has TRBV4-1 and TRBJ2-6; the D gene is possibly TRBD2 (5 bases). The clonotype was recovered from a female donor in good health and CMV-seronegative. The specimen was PBMCs. In DNA form, the CDR3 reads TGCGCCAGCAGCCATCTCGGGGTGGCTTCTGGGGCCAACGTCCTGACTTTC. As protein: CASSHLGVASGANVLTF.